This record looks at one TCR beta chain sequence and its context. The data originate from a study of regulatory and conventional T cells in RAG deficiency. CDR3 length: 13 amino acids. Deletions cut 1 base from V and 10 bases from J, with 11 bases between. Germline V gene sequence: CDR1 KGHSH, CDR2 LQKENI. TCRdb keeps only in-frame clones here, not all; method: immunoSEQ multiplex PCR. Of some 19,000 clones listed, around 90% are singletons. Genomic DNA came from blood regulatory T cells gated CD4+ CD25-high CD127-low. In addition, the sample was reused for a study of regulatory T cells. That work states: The primer mix had 52 TRBV and 13 TRBJ primers.

The origin of this receptor is a human donor in good health. The V gene is TRBV18, the J gene TRBJ2-1; D possibly corresponds to TRBD1 (5 bases). Material: Tregs sorted from blood. Here the CDR3 DNA reads TGTGCCAGCTCACCACGTGAGTGGGGCGAGCAGTTCTTC. Translating gives CASSPREWGEQFF. The whole variable domain, filled in from reference TRBV18 and TRBJ2-1, reads NAGVMQNPRHLVRRRGQEARLRCSPMKGHSHVYWYRQLPEEGLKFMVYLQKENIIDESGMPKERFSAEFPKEGPSILRIQQVVRGDSAAYFCASSPREWGEQFFGPGTRLTVL.